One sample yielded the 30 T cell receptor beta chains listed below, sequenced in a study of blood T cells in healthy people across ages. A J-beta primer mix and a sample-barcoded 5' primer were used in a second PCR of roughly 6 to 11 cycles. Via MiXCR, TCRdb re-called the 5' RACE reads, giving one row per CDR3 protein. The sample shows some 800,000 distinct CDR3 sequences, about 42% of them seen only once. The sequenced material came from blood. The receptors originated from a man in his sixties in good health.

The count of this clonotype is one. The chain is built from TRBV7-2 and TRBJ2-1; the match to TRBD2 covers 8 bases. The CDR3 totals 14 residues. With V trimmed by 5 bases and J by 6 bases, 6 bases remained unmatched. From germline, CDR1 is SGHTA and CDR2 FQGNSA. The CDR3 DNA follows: TGTGCCAGCAGCCGGGCGGGGGGAGTCAATGAGCAGTTCTTC. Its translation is CASSRAGGVNEQFF.

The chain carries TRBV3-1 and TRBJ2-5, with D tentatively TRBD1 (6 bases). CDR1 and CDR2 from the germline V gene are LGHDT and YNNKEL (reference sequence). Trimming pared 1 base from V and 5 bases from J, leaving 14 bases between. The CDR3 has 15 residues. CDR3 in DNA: TGTGCCAGCAGCCAAGGCGCTACAGGGTTCGAGACCCAGTACTTC. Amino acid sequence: CASSQGATGFETQYF.

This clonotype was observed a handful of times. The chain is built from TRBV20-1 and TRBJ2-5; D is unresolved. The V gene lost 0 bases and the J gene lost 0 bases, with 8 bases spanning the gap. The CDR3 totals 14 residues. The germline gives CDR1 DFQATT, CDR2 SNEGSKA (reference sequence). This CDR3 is CSARDRRNQETQYF. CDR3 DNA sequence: TGCAGTGCTAGAGATCGCAGGAACCAAGAGACCCAGTACTTC.

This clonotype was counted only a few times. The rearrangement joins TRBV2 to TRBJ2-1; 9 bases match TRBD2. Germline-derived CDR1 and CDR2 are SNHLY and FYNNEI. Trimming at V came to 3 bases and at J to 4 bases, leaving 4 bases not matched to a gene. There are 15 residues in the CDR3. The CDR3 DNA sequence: TGTGCCAGCAGTGATCGTAGCGGGGGATACAATGAGCAGTTCTTC. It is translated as CASSDRSGGYNEQFF.

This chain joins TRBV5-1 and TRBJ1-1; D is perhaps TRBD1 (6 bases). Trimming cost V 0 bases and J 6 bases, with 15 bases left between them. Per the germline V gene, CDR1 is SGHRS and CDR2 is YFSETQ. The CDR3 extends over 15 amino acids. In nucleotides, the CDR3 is TGCGCCAGCAGCTTGGGGGTGGGGGCTTCTGCTGAAGCTTTCTTT. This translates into CASSLGVGASAEAFF.

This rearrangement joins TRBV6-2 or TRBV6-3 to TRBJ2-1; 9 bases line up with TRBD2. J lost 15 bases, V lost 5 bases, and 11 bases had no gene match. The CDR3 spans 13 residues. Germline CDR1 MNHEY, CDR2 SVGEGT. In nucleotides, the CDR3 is TGTGCCAGCAGTATGCTAGCGGGGTTCCTACTGTTCTTC. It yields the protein CASSMLAGFLLFF.

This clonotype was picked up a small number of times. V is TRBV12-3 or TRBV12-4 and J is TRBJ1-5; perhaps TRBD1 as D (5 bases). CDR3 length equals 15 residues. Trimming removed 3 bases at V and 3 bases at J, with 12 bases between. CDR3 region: CASSFAGIDNQPQHF. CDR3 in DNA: TGTGCCAGCAGTTTCGCAGGGATTGACAATCAGCCCCAGCATTTT.

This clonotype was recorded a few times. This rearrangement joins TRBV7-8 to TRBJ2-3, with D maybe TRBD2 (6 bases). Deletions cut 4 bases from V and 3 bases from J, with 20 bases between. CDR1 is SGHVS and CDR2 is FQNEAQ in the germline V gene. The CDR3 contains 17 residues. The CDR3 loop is CASSSPSQYGGTDTQYF. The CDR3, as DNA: TGTGCCAGCAGCTCCCCCTCCCAGTACGGAGGGACAGATACGCAGTATTTT.

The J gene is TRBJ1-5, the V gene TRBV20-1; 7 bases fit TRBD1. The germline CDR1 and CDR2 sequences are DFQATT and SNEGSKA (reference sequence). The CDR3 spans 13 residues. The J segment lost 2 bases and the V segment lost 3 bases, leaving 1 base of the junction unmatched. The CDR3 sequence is CSASQGGNQPQHF. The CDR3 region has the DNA TGCAGTGCTAGTCAGGGGGGCAATCAGCCCCAGCATTTT.

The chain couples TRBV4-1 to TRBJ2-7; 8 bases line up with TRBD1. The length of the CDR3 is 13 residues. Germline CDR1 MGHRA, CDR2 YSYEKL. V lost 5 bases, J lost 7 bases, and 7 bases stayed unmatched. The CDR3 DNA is TGCGCCAGCAGCGCCGGACAGGGCGAGGAGCAGTACTTC. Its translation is CASSAGQGEEQYF.

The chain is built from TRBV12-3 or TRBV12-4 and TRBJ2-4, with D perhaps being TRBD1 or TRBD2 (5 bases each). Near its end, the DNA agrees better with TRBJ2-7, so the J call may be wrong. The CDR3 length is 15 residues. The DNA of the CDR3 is TGTGCCAGCAGTTTAAGGGGATGGGGGTCGCACGAGCAGTACTTC. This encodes CASSLRGWGSHEQYF.

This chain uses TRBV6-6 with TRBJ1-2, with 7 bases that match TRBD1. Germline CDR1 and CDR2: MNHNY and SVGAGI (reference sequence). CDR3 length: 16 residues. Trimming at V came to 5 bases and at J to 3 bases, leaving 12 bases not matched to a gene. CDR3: CASSATTGFQDYGYTF. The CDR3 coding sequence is TGTGCCAGCAGTGCCACGACAGGGTTTCAAGACTATGGCTACACCTTC.

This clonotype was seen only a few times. The chain's CDR3 is CASSSTTPWPEAFF. CDR3 nucleotides: TGTGCCAGCAGTTCCACTACGCCATGGCCTGAAGCTTTCTTT. The V call is TRBV28, the J call TRBJ1-1; unclear D gene. This CDR3 comprises 14 residues. With 4 bases removed from V and 6 bases from J, the gap between germline ends came to 15 bases. The germline V gene encodes CDR1 MDHEN and CDR2 SYDVKM.

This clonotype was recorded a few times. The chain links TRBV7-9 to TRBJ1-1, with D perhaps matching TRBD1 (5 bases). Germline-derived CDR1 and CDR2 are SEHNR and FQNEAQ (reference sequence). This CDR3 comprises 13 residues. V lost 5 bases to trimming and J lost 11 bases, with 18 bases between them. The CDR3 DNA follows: TGTGCCAGCAGCCAGAACTCAGGGAACAAGGCTTTCTTT. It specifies CASSQNSGNKAFF.

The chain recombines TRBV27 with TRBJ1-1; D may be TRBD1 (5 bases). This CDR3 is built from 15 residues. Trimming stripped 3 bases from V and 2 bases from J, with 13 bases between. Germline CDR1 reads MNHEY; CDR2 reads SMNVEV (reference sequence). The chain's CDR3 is CASSFGGRVNTEAFF. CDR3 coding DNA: TGTGCCAGCAGTTTTGGGGGGAGGGTAAACACTGAAGCTTTCTTT.

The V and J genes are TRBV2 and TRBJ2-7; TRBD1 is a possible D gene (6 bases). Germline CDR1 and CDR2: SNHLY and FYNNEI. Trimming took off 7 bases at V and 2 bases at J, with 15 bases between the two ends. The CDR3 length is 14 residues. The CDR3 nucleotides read TGTGCCAGCATAGGGGGACGGATTACCTACGAGCAGTACTTC. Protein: CASIGGRITYEQYF.

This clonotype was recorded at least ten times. DNA of the CDR3: TGTGCCAGCAGCTTAAGAGGGAGCACAGATACGCAGTATTTT. Protein sequence: CASSLRGSTDTQYF. The chain joins TRBV7-2 to TRBJ2-3; perhaps TRBD2 as D (5 bases). The CDR3 contains 14 residues. V lost 2 bases, J lost 0 bases, and 6 bases lay in between. CDR1 is SGHTA, CDR2 FQGNSA, per germline.

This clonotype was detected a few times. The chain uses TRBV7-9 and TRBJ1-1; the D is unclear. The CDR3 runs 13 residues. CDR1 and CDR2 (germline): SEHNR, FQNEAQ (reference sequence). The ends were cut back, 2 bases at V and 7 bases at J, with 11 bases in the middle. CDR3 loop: CASSLRVGYEAFF. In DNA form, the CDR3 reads TGTGCCAGCAGCTTAAGGGTAGGCTATGAAGCTTTCTTT. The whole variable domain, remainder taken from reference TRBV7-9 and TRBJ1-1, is DTGVSQNPRHKITKRGQNVTFRCDPISEHNRLYWYRQTLGQGPEFLTYFQNEAQLEKSRLLSDRFSAERPKGSFSTLEIQRTEQGDSAMYLCASSLRVGYEAFFGQGTRLTVV.

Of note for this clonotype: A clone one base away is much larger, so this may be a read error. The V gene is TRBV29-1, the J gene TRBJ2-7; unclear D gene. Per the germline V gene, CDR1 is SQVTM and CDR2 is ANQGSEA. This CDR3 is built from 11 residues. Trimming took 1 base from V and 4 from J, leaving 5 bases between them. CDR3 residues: CSVEGRYEQYF. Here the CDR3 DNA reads TGCAGCGTTGAAGGCCGTTACGAGCAGTACTTC.

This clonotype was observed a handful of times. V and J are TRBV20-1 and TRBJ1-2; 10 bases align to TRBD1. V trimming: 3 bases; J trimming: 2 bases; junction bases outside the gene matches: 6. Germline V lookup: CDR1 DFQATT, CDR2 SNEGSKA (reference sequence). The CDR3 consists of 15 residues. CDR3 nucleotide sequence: TGCAGTGCTAGGAAACCGGGACAGGGGAACTATGGCTACACCTTC. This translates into CSARKPGQGNYGYTF.

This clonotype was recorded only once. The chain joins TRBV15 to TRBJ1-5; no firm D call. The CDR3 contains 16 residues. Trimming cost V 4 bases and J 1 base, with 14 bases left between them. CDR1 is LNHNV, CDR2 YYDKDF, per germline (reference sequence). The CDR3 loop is CATSNMAGWSNQPQHF. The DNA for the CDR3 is TGTGCCACCAGCAACATGGCGGGGTGGAGCAATCAGCCCCAGCATTTT. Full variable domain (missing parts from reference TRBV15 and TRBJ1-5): DAMVIQNPRYQVTQFGKPVTLSCSQTLNHNVMYWYQQKSSQAPKLLFHYYDKDFNNEADTPDNFQSRRPNTSFCFLDIRSPGLGDTAMYLCATSNMAGWSNQPQHFGDGTRLSIL.

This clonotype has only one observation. For the CDR3, the DNA is TGTGCCAGCAGCCAAGCTTCGGGAGGGCAGTACTTC. Amino acid sequence: CASSQASGGQYF. The rearrangement links TRBV3-1 to TRBJ2-7, with TRBD2 matching over 7 bases. V shed 1 base, J shed 9 bases, and the junction held 3 bases outside the gene matches. Per germline, CDR1 LGHDT and CDR2 YNNKEL (reference sequence). The CDR3 runs to 12 residues.

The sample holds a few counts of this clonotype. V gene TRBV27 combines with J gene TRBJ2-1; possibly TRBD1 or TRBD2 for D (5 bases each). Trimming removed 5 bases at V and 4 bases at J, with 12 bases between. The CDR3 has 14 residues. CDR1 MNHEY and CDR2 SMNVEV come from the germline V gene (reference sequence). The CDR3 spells CASSLRGAYNEQFF. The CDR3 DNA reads TGTGCCAGCAGTCTTAGAGGGGCTTACAATGAGCAGTTCTTC.

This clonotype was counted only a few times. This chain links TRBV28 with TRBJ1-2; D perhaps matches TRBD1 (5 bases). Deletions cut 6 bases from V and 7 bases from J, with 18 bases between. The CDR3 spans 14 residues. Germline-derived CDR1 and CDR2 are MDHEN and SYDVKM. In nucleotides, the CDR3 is TGTGCCAGCAGGACTTGGGGGAAGGAATTTGGCTACACCTTC. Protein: CASRTWGKEFGYTF.

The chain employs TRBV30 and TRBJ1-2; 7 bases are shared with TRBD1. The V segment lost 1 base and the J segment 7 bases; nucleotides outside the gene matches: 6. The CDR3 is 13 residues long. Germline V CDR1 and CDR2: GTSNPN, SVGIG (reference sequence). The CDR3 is CAWSDQGGIGYTF. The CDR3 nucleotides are TGTGCCTGGAGTGACCAGGGGGGGATTGGCTACACCTTC.

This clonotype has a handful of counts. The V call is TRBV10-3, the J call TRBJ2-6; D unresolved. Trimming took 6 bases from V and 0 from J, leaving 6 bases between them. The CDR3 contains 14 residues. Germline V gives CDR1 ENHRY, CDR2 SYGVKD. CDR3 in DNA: TGTGCCATCAGAGGTGACTCTGGGGCCAACGTCCTGACTTTC. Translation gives CAIRGDSGANVLTF.

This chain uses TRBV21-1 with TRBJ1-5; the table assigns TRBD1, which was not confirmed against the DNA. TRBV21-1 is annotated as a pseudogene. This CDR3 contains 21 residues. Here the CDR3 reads CASSKVNGRGPIQGSNQPQHF. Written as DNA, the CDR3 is TGTGCCAGCAGCAAAGTTAATGGCAGGGGGCCGATTCAGGGTAGCAATCAGCCCCAGCATTTT.

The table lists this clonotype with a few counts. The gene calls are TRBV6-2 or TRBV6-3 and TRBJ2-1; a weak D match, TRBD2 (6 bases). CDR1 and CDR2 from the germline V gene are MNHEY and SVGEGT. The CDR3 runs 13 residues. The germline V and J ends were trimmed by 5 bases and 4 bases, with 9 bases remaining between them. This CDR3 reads CASSGEVYNEQFF. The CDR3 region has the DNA TGTGCCAGCAGTGGGGAGGTTTACAATGAGCAGTTCTTC.

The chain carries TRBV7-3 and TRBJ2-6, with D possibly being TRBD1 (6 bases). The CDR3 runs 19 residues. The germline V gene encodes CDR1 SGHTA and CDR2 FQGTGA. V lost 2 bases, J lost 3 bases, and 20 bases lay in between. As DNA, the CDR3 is TGTGCCAGCAGCTTACCACAGGGCAAAAATCTAGGTGGGGCCAACGTCCTGACTTTC. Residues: CASSLPQGKNLGGANVLTF.

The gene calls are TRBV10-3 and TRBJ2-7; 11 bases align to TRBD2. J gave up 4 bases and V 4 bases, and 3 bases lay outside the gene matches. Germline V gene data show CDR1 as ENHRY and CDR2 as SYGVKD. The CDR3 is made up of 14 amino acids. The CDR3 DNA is TGTGCCATCAGTGGTAGCGGGGGGGTATACGAGCAGTACTTC. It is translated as CAISGSGGVYEQYF.